A single sample gave rise to the 25 T cell receptor beta chains below, sequenced in a study of blood T cell repertoires in COVID-19 (dated by TCRdb to 2020 to 2021). Library creation used the immunoSEQ multiplex PCR assay. What TCRdb holds here is the immuneACCESS table cut down to in-frame rearrangements. Part of the clones is not present; checked against another copy, under half of the missing clones reflect an unresolved V gene, and the others are unexplained. Present in this sample are some 200,000 clones, roughly 82% of which were seen just once. The ten largest clones capture approximately 12% of the sample. Material: PBMCs or T cells enriched from blood (not recorded which). All receptors come from a middle-aged man who had recovered from COVID-19.

The rearrangement uses TRBV10-3 and TRBJ1-2; perhaps TRBD1 as D (5 bases). With 8 bases removed from V and 5 bases from J, the gap between germline ends came to 21 bases. Germline V gives CDR1 ENHRY, CDR2 SYGVKD. The CDR3 contains 15 residues. The CDR3 sequence: CAISSGGEEIYGYTF. In nucleotides, the CDR3 is TGTGCCATCTCTTCCGGGGGGGAAGAAATTTATGGCTACACCTTC.

The chain recombines TRBV6-5 with TRBJ2-7; no firm D call. The CDR3 is made up of 11 amino acids. V was pared by 7 bases and J by 6 bases, with 10 bases between. Germline V lookup: CDR1 MNHEY, CDR2 SVGAGI. The CDR3 region is CASTASTEQYF. CDR3 in DNA: TGTGCCAGCACCGCTTCTACCGAGCAGTACTTC.

The chain uses TRBV4-3 and TRBJ2-3; D possibly corresponds to TRBD1 (6 bases). CDR1 and CDR2 (germline): LGHNA, YSLEER. Trimming shortened V by 1 base and J by 3 bases, and 8 bases separated the two germline ends. The CDR3 extends over 14 amino acids. The CDR3 region has the DNA TGCGCCAGCAGCCAAGCGAGGGGGACAGATACGCAGTATTTT. It is translated as CASSQARGTDTQYF.

This clone was detected only once. The chain carries TRBV27 and TRBJ1-4; D perhaps matches TRBD1 (6 bases). V was cut by 5 bases and J by 1 base, with 23 bases left in between. The germline CDR1 and CDR2 sequences are MNHEY and SMNVEV (reference sequence). This CDR3 has 19 amino acids. The CDR3 loop is CASSPLQGLQTLTNEKLFF. For the CDR3, the DNA is TGTGCCAGCAGTCCTCTCCAGGGGCTTCAAACCCTAACTAATGAAAAACTGTTTTTT.

This clone was detected only once. This rearrangement joins TRBV10-3 to TRBJ2-5; D uncertain. Per germline, CDR1 ENHRY and CDR2 SYGVKD. The CDR3 loop spans 12 amino acids. The ends were cut back, 2 bases at V and 9 bases at J, with 10 bases in the middle. This chain's CDR3 is CAISEGDRAQYF. CDR3 DNA: TGTGCCATCAGTGAGGGAGACCGTGCCCAGTACTTC.

The CDR3 protein is CASSSRGNSGNTIYF. The CDR3 nucleotides read TGTGCCAGCAGCTCCCGAGGAAACTCTGGAAACACCATATATTTT. The chain is built from TRBV7-9 and TRBJ1-3, with no clear D. With 4 bases removed from V and 0 bases from J, the gap between germline ends came to 10 bases. This CDR3 comprises 15 residues. CDR1 and CDR2 (germline): SEHNR, FQNEAQ (reference sequence).

The DNA for the CDR3 is TGTGCCAGCAGGTTAAGGACCGGGACTAGCTCGGCAGATACGCAGTATTTT. This sequence encodes CASRLRTGTSSADTQYF. V is TRBV7-8 and J is TRBJ2-3; TRBD2 matches at 9 bases. With 6 bases clipped from V and 4 bases from J, the junction kept 14 bases outside the gene matches. CDR3 length equals 17 residues. Germline lookup yields CDR1 SGHVS and CDR2 FQNEAQ. Combining the CDR3 with reference TRBV7-8 and TRBJ2-3 gives the whole variable domain GAGVSQSPRYKVAKRGQDVALRCDPISGHVSLFWYQQALGQGPEFLTYFQNEAQLDKSGLPSDRFFAERPEGSVSTLKIQRTQQEDSAVYLCASRLRTGTSSADTQYFGPGTRLTVL.

V is TRBV18 and J is TRBJ1-6; D gene ambiguous. The V gene lost 4 bases and the J gene lost 0 bases, with 10 bases spanning the gap. The germline V gene encodes CDR1 KGHSH and CDR2 LQKENI. The CDR3 sequence is 16 residues long. The CDR3 coding sequence is TGTGCCAGCTCACTTTTCCCGAGCTCCTATAATTCACCCCTCCACTTT. This gives the protein CASSLFPSSYNSPLHF.

This clone was seen only a few times. The chain joins TRBV1 to TRBJ2-7; TRBD2 was called by the table and not checked on the DNA. TRBV1 is noted as a pseudogene. This CDR3 is 17 amino acids long. CDR3 in amino acids: CTSRSGTSGRGVYEQYV. CDR3 coding DNA: TGCACCAGCAGGTCCGGGACTAGCGGGAGGGGGGTGTACGAGCAGTACGTC.

CDR3 in DNA: TGTGCCACCAGTGACCCTGGACAGGGTAGTGAAAAACTGTTTTTT. Its translation is CATSDPGQGSEKLFF. V gene TRBV24-1 combines with J gene TRBJ1-4; 8 bases agree with TRBD1. The CDR3 extends over 15 amino acids. J lost 7 bases, V lost 4 bases, and 7 bases had no gene match. Germline CDR1 and CDR2: KGHDR and SFDVKD.

J is TRBJ2-2 and V is TRBV4-3, with 8 bases lining up with TRBD2. Per the germline V gene, CDR1 is LGHNA and CDR2 is YSLEER. The CDR3 has 17 residues. The trim removed 3 bases at V and 8 bases at J, leaving 14 bases unmatched. CDR3 in amino acids: CASSQRPEREYVGELFF. The CDR3 coding sequence is TGCGCCAGCAGCCAGAGGCCGGAGCGGGAGTACGTTGGGGAGCTGTTTTTT.

The chain has TRBV5-4 and TRBJ1-2; D not certain. With 1 base removed from V and 8 bases from J, the gap between germline ends came to 15 bases. The CDR3 extends over 14 amino acids. CDR1 and CDR2 from the germline V gene are SGHNT and YYREEE (reference sequence). CDR3 protein: CASSLRRAPGGYTF. CDR3 DNA sequence: TGTGCCAGCAGCTTGAGGAGGGCGCCGGGGGGCTACACCTTC.

V gene TRBV5-4 combines with J gene TRBJ1-4; D is unresolved. V was trimmed by 3 bases and J by 5 bases, leaving 8 bases between them. The CDR3 covers 13 residues. Looked up from germline, CDR1 is SGHNT and CDR2 is YYREEE (reference sequence). DNA for the CDR3: TGTGCCAGCAGCTCACAGATAAATGAAAAACTGTTTTTT. This translates into CASSSQINEKLFF.

V and J are TRBV29-1 and TRBJ2-7, with D possibly being TRBD1 (6 bases). The CDR3 is 11 residues long. With 5 bases removed from V and 5 bases from J, the gap between germline ends came to 10 bases. Germline values: CDR1 SQVTM, CDR2 ANQGSEA. This chain's CDR3 is CSVKTGNEQYV. The CDR3 nucleotides are TGCAGCGTTAAGACAGGTAACGAGCAGTACGTC.

The chain has TRBV28 and TRBJ2-7; weak D call: TRBD1 (5 bases). Germline CDR1 reads MDHEN; CDR2 reads SYDVKM. The V gene lost 3 bases and the J gene lost 6 bases, with 9 bases spanning the gap. CDR3 length: 12 residues. CDR3 protein: CASSLNQGEQYV. The CDR3 region has the DNA TGTGCCAGCAGTTTGAACCAGGGCGAGCAGTACGTC.

This clone was recorded once. This sequence joins TRBV30 and TRBJ2-1; 9 bases are shared with TRBD1. The CDR3 covers 15 residues. In germline, CDR1 is GTSNPN, CDR2 SVGIG (reference sequence). The V segment lost 6 bases and the J segment 2 bases; nucleotides outside the gene matches: 8. CDR3 bases: TGTGCCTGCACCGGACAGGGGAGCCCCTACAATGAGCAGTTCTTC. Its translation is CACTGQGSPYNEQFF.

This clone was picked up a small number of times. This chain links TRBV5-1 with TRBJ2-3; 8 bases are shared with TRBD2. There are 16 residues in the CDR3. The J segment lost 2 bases and the V segment lost 1 base, leaving 6 bases of the junction unmatched. The germline V gene encodes CDR1 SGHRS and CDR2 YFSETQ. CDR3 protein: CASSLHLAGLTDTQYF. The CDR3 bases are TGCGCCAGCAGCTTGCACTTAGCGGGACTCACAGATACGCAGTATTTT.

This clone was observed a single time. The gene calls are TRBV19 and TRBJ1-5; D uncertain. The V end was cut by 3 bases, the J end by 0 bases, with 12 bases between. Germline CDR1 and CDR2: LNHDA and SQIVND (reference sequence). This CDR3 contains 16 residues. The CDR3 DNA reads as TGTGCCAGTAGTATTGAGGGCCAAAATAGCAATCAGCCCCAGCATTTT. Its protein product is CASSIEGQNSNQPQHF.

This clone was seen a handful of times. This chain connects TRBV2 to TRBJ1-1; 11 bases are a match to TRBD1. Trimming removed 3 bases from V and 5 bases from J; junction bases left unmatched: 8. Looked up from germline, CDR1 is SNHLY and CDR2 is FYNNEI. This CDR3 has 16 residues. CDR3 in amino acids: CASSDASDRGLTEAFF. The CDR3 DNA reads TGTGCCAGCAGTGACGCGTCGGACAGGGGGCTTACTGAAGCTTTCTTT.

This chain links TRBV9 with TRBJ1-6, with TRBD1 matching over 8 bases. The germline CDR1 and CDR2 sequences are SGDLS and YYNGEE. The V and J ends lost 3 bases and 12 bases, in that order; junction bases with no gene match: 11. The CDR3 extends over 15 amino acids. CDR3 DNA: TGTGCCAGCAGCGCAGGCGGACAGGGTATGGGACCCCTCCACTTT. Its protein product is CASSAGGQGMGPLHF.

This clone was recorded only once. This chain joins TRBV7-2 and TRBJ2-5; 7 nucleotides match TRBD2. The V gene end was trimmed by 2 bases and the J gene end by 1 base; junction bases not matched to a gene: 7. This CDR3 spans 16 amino acids. Germline V lookup: CDR1 SGHTA, CDR2 FQGNSA. CDR3 sequence (DNA): TGTGCCAGCAGCTTAAGGAGCGGGGCGACCCAAGAGACCCAGTACTTC. The encoded protein is CASSLRSGATQETQYF.

This chain links TRBV2 with TRBJ1-2; the match to TRBD1 covers 7 bases. Germline-derived CDR1 and CDR2 are SNHLY and FYNNEI. The CDR3 totals 14 residues. Trimming removed 1 base from V and 3 bases from J; junction bases left unmatched: 2. The CDR3 nucleotides read TGTGCCAGCAGTGAAGACAGGGGATACTATGGCTACACCTTC. The encoded protein is CASSEDRGYYGYTF.

The chain joins TRBV24-1 to TRBJ2-7; the D gene is possibly TRBD1 (6 bases). The V and J ends lost 4 bases and 0 bases respectively, with 15 bases between them. CDR3 size: 16 residues. Germline V gene lookup returns CDR1 KGHDR and CDR2 SFDVKD. Here the CDR3 DNA reads TGTGCCACCAGTGACCCGCATGTAGGGGGCTCCTACGAGCAGTACTTC. It is translated as CATSDPHVGGSYEQYF.

The chain employs TRBV28 and TRBJ1-1; 11 bases agree with TRBD1. CDR3 size: 15 residues. Trimming at V came to 2 bases and at J to 4 bases, leaving 3 bases not matched to a gene. CDR1 and CDR2 from the germline V gene are MDHEN and SYDVKM. The CDR3 spells CASSLTGTGGTEAFF. CDR3 DNA: TGTGCCAGCAGTTTAACCGGGACAGGGGGCACTGAAGCTTTCTTT.

This sequence joins TRBV18 and TRBJ2-3; 12 bases line up with TRBD2. This CDR3 spans 16 amino acids. Trimming cost V 4 bases and J 2 bases; bases outside gene matches: 4. From germline, CDR1 is KGHSH and CDR2 LQKENI. The CDR3, as DNA: TGTGCCAGCTCACTCCTAGCGGGAGGGCCCACAGATACGCAGTATTTT. Protein: CASSLLAGGPTDTQYF.